Included here is one T cell receptor beta chain sequence, with context. Antigen unknown. The PCR was carried out with 60 Vbeta primers and 13 Jbeta primers. Assay: immunoSEQ multiplex PCR; the TCRdb copy retains only in-frame clones and omits some. The sample has 150,000 or so clones; about 74% are singletons. This record comes from a study of cytomegalovirus exposure and HLA in healthy donors. Findings and caveats of the study: As a later analysis revealed, the rate of TCR association differed by HLA locus, with DRB1 most and HLA-C fewest. An assumption of roughly uniform sequencing depth across donors underlay the presence/absence analyses.

Germline V gene sequence: CDR1 SEHNR, CDR2 FQNEAQ (reference sequence). The CDR3 contains 15 residues. Trimming took 5 bases from V and 2 from J, leaving 15 bases between them. The gene calls are TRBV7-9 and TRBJ1-2; no definite D call. Sequenced: PBMCs. The clonotype originates from a man aged 40-50 years in good health and CMV-seropositive. The CDR3 here is CASSPPSEGNYGYTF. DNA of the CDR3: TGTGCCAGCAGCCCACCTTCGGAGGGAAACTATGGCTACACCTTC.